The rows below give T cell receptor beta chains drawn from one sample of a study of blood T cells in healthy people across ages. TCRdb itself ran the 5' RACE reads through MiXCR, one entry per CDR3 protein. The sample holds about 970,000 distinct CDR3 sequences, roughly half seen once. The sample was blood. These receptors were taken from a woman aged 60 to 75 in good health. The CDR3 runs from the conserved cysteine through the conserved F or W. A D gene is named only where the DNA matches it firmly. The size entry is marked missing in some rows and otherwise reads once, few, many or a size class.

v_call	clone_size	j_call	d_call	cdr3_nt	cdr3_aa
TRBV10-3	.	TRBJ1-6	.	TGTGCCATCAGTGAGCTAGGAGGGAGGGAGAATTCACCCCTCCACTTT	CAISELGGRENSPLHF
TRBV29-1	few	TRBJ2-3	.	TGCAGCGTTGAAGATTTTTCGGGGGACTTCACAGATACGCAGTATTTT	CSVEDFSGDFTDTQYF
TRBV2	.	TRBJ2-3	.	TGTGCCAGCAGCGAACCCGATACGCAGTATTTT	CASSEPDTQYF
TRBV20-1	once	TRBJ2-7	.	TGCAGTGCCACTCCTACCCGGTTTCTGGAGCAGTACTTC	CSATPTRFLEQYF
TRBV5-1	once	TRBJ2-1	.	TGCGCCAGCAGCTTCGGCCAGGCATCTAGTTACAATGAGCAGTTCTTC	CASSFGQASSYNEQFF
TRBV6-6	.	TRBJ2-5	.	TGTGCCAGCACCCAACCCAGAGGGGGTGAAGAGACCCAGAACTTC	CASTQPRGGEETQNF
TRBV9	.	TRBJ2-6	.	TGTGCCAGCAGCGACGGGACGGCCACATTCTCTGGGGCCAACGTCCTGACTTTC	CASSDGTATFSGANVLTF
TRBV5-1	once	TRBJ2-1	.	TGCGCCAGCAGCTGGATGGAGGATGAGCAGTTCTTC	CASSWMEDEQFF
TRBV7-3	.	TRBJ1-1	.	TGTGCCAGCAGCAAAACAGGAATGAACACTGAAGCTTTCTTT	CASSKTGMNTEAFF
TRBV28	.	TRBJ2-5	.	TGTGCCAGCAAAGGGACCAGGGAAGGGGAGCAGTACTTC	CASKGTREGEQYF
TRBV24-1	.	TRBJ2-1	.	TGTGCCACCAGTGATGTGTCGGGAACGGTTGGGGAGCAGTTCTTC	CATSDVSGTVGEQFF
TRBV9	few	TRBJ2-6	.	TGTGCCAGCAGCGTAATAACGGGGTCTGGGGCCAACGTCCTGACTTTC	CASSVITGSGANVLTF
TRBV5-5	.	TRBJ2-5	TRBD2	TGTGCCAGCAGCTTGGGACTAGCGGATGAAGAGACCCAGTACTTC	CASSLGLADEETQYF
TRBV7-6	.	TRBJ1-1	.	TGTGCCAGCAGCCCCGGAGATGGGCTGAACACTGAAGCTTTCTTT	CASSPGDGLNTEAFF
TRBV6-5	.	TRBJ1-2	.	TGTGCCAGCAGTGGATCCCAGGGGATCTATGGCTACACCTTC	CASSGSQGIYGYTF
TRBV20-1	.	TRBJ2-6	.	TGCAGTGCTAGAAGGGGGAGGAATTTCGCTGGGGCCAACGTCCTGACTTTC	CSARRGRNFAGANVLTF
TRBV7-9	.	TRBJ2-5	TRBD1	TGTGCCAGCAGCTTAGTAATGGACAGGGGGAGAGAGACCCAGTACTTC	CASSLVMDRGRETQYF
TRBV6-5	few	TRBJ2-7	TRBD1	TGTGCCAGCAGCGCCTCGACCGGGACAGGGATCCACGAGCAGTACTTC	CASSASTGTGIHEQYF
TRBV28	.	TRBJ2-7	TRBD1	TGTGCCAGCAGCCAGAGGACAGGGCTAATCGGAGAGCAGTACTTC	CASSQRTGLIGEQYF
TRBV7-3	many	TRBJ2-3	.	TGTGCCAGCAGCTTCAACATAGGGTCAGATACGCAGTATTTT	CASSFNIGSDTQYF
TRBV6-6	.	TRBJ1-1	.	TGTGCCAGCAGTCCTAGGCGGGGGGAGAGGATGAACACTGAAGCTTTCTTT	CASSPRRGERMNTEAFF
TRBV28	.	TRBJ2-7	.	TGTGCCAGCAGTTACCCCTACTACGAGCAGTACTTC	CASSYPYYEQYF
TRBV25-1	few	TRBJ2-5	.	TGTGCCAGCAGCGCTGATATGGTGGGCGAGACCCAGTACTTC	CASSADMVGETQYF
TRBV20-1	.	TRBJ2-1	TRBD1	TGCAGTGCTAGGGACCGAGGCGGGACAGGGTTCTACAATGAGCAGTTCTTC	CSARDRGGTGFYNEQFF
TRBV3-1	.	TRBJ2-7	TRBD1	TGTGCCAGCAGCCATGCTCGACAGGGCTGGAACGAGCAGTACTTC	CASSHARQGWNEQYF
TRBV29-1	.	TRBJ1-1	.	TGCAGCGTTGAAACGGACGGAGCGATGAACACTGAAGCTTTCTTT	CSVETDGAMNTEAFF
TRBV28	few	TRBJ2-7	TRBD2	TGTGCCAGCAGTATGAGGACTAGCGGGAGTCGTCCGCGGGAGCAGTACTTC	CASSMRTSGSRPREQYF
TRBV4-2	.	TRBJ2-1	.	TGTGCCAGCAGCCAAGATCGAGGTGTGAACAATGTGCAGTTCTTC	CASSQDRGVNNVQFF
TRBV6-2/TRBV6-3	once	TRBJ2-5	.	TGTGCCAGCAGCGTACGGACAATTGAGACCCAGTACTTC	CASSVRTIETQYF
TRBV20-1	.	TRBJ1-2	.	TGCAGTGCTAGAGAACCGGGGGTCCCTAACTATGGCTACACCTTC	CSAREPGVPNYGYTF
TRBV29-1	.	TRBJ2-1	TRBD2	TGCAGCGGGGTACTAGCGGGACCTCGGGATGAGCAGTTCTTC	CSGVLAGPRDEQFF
TRBV9	few	TRBJ1-1	.	TGTGCCAGCAGCGTCACAGGGAACACTGAAGCTTTCTTT	CASSVTGNTEAFF
TRBV28	few	TRBJ2-7	.	TGTGCCAGCAGTACTCGGCGCGGGGCTAGCTCCTACGAGCAGTACTTC	CASSTRRGASSYEQYF
TRBV7-6	.	TRBJ2-5	TRBD2	TGTGCCAGCAGCTTAGTTAGCGGGAGTTTTGAGACCCAGTACTTC	CASSLVSGSFETQYF
TRBV20-1	.	TRBJ2-3	.	TGCAGTGCAATAGCGGTTTCGGGCACAGATACGCAGTATTTT	CSAIAVSGTDTQYF
TRBV13	.	TRBJ2-3	.	TGTGCCAGCAGCCCGACCCGGAAGTCAGGGGAAAGTATTAGGGCAGATACGCAGTATTTT	CASSPTRKSGESIRADTQYF
TRBV2	.	TRBJ2-6	.	TGTGCCAGCCCGGTTGGCCCCCGTGGGGCCAACGTCCTGACTTTC	CASPVGPRGANVLTF
TRBV12-3/TRBV12-4	.	TRBJ2-1	TRBD2	TGTGCCAGCAGTTTAGACCCGACTAGCGGGAGGGGTGAGCAGTTCTTC	CASSLDPTSGRGEQFF
TRBV12-1	.	TRBJ2-4	.	TGTGCCAGCAGCTTCAGGACGGTAGCCAAAAACATTCAGTACTTC	CASSFRTVAKNIQYF
TRBV12-3/TRBV12-4	few	TRBJ1-2	.	TGTGCCAGCAGTAAGGGGGTAGAGGGCTACACCTTC	CASSKGVEGYTF
TRBV15	once	TRBJ2-4	.	TGTGCCACCAGCAGAGGCAGTGCACTGGAAGGGAAAACCAAAAACATTCAGTACTTC	CATSRGSALEGKTKNIQYF
TRBV21-1	.	TRBJ2-3	.	TGTGCCAGCAGCAAAGGGAAGGAGCGATGCACAGATACGCAGTATTTT	CASSKGKERCTDTQYF
TRBV29-1	.	TRBJ2-5	TRBD1	TGCAGCGTTCAAACTGGACAGGCCTTTGAGACCCAGTACTTC	CSVQTGQAFETQYF
TRBV7-3	.	TRBJ2-3	.	TGTGCCAGCAGCTTAGGTCTTTACAGGTCCTATTTACCGGATACGCAGTATTTT	CASSLGLYRSYLPDTQYF
TRBV4-1	.	TRBJ2-7	.	TGCGCCAGCAGCCAAGACGCGGGACCACTCGGGGAGCAGTACTTC	CASSQDAGPLGEQYF
TRBV4-1	few	TRBJ2-7	TRBD2	TGCGCCAGCAGCCAGATGGGACTAGCGGACTACGAGCAGTACTTC	CASSQMGLADYEQYF
TRBV28	.	TRBJ1-2	.	TGTGCCAGCAAAAGGACGGGATACTATGGCTACACCTTC	CASKRTGYYGYTF
TRBV15	.	TRBJ2-1	TRBD2	TGTGCCACCAGCATCGGCCAGGGACTAGCGGAGTACAATGAGCAGTTCTTC	CATSIGQGLAEYNEQFF
TRBV11-2	.	TRBJ2-1	TRBD2	TGTGCCAGCAACATAGCGGGATTCTCCCTTTTGGGGCAGTTCTTC	CASNIAGFSLLGQFF